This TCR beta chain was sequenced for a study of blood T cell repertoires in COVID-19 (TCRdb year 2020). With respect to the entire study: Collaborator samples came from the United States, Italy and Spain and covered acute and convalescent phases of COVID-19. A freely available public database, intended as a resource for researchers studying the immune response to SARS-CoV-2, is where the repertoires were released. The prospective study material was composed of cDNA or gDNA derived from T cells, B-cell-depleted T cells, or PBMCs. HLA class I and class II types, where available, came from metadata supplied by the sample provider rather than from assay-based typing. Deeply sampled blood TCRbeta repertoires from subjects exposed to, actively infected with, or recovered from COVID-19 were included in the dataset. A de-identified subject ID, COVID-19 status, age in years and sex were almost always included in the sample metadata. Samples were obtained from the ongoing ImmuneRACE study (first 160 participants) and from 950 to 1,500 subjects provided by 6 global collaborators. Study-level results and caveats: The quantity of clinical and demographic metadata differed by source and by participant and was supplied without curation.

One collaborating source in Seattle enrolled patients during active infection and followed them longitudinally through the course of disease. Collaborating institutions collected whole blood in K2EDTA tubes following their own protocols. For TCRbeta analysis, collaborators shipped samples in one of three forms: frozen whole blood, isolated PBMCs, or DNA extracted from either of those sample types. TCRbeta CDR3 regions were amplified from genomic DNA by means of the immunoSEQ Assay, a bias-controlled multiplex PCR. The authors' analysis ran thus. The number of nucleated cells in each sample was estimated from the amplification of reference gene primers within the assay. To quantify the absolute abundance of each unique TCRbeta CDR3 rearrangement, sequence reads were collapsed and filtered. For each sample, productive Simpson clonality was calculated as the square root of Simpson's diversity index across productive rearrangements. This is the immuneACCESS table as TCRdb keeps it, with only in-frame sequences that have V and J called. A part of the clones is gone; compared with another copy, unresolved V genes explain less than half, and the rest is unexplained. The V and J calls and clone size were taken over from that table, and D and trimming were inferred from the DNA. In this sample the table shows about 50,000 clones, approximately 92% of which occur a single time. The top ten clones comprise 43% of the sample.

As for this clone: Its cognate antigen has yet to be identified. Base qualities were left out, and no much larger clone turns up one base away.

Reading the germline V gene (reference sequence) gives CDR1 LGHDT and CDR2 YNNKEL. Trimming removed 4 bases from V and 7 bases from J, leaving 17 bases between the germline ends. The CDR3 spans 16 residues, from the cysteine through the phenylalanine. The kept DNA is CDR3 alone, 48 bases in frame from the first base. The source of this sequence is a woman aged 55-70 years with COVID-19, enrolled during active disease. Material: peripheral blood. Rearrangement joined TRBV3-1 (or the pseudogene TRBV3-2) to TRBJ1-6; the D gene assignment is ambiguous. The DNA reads TGTGCCAGCAGCCCTCGTGGCGGGAATAGGAATTCACCCCTCCACTTT. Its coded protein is CASSPRGGNRNSPLHF.